These T cell receptor beta chains were read from a single sample in a study of CD8 T cells in ankylosing spondylitis. TCRdb analysed the 5' RACE reads with MiXCR anew, one entry per CDR3 protein. The sample includes roughly 300,000 distinct CDR3 sequences, 6.5% to 10% of them seen just once. The sample was blood, either unsorted or a sorted T cell fraction (not recorded which). The receptors were gathered from a male donor with ankylosing spondylitis. Both conserved end residues are part of each CDR3. The D gene is left open where the match is weak. Rows may omit the clone size; those that give it use once, few, many or a size class.

clone_size	j_call	d_call	v_call	cdr3_aa	cdr3_nt
many	TRBJ1-1	NA	TRBV3-1	CASSLSLVVAEAFF	TGTGCCAGCAGCCTCAGCCTGGTAGTCGCTGAAGCTTTCTTT
NA	TRBJ1-2	NA	TRBV11-2	CASSSRTDGYTF	TGTGCCAGCAGCTCTAGGACGGATGGCTACACCTTC
few	TRBJ2-7	NA	TRBV7-9	CASSYDFSYEQYF	TGTGCCAGCAGCTATGACTTCTCCTACGAGCAGTACTTC
NA	TRBJ2-3	NA	TRBV28	CASSSTRGGSTDTQYF	TGTGCCAGCAGTTCCACCAGGGGGGGTAGCACAGATACGCAGTATTTT
NA	TRBJ2-3	TRBD2	TRBV27	CASSHNNPGLAGDTQYF	TGTGCCAGCAGCCACAACAACCCGGGACTAGCCGGAGATACGCAGTATTTT
NA	TRBJ2-6	TRBD1	TRBV7-3	CASSSKGQGIISGANVLTF	TGTGCCAGCAGCTCAAAGGGACAGGGGATCATCTCTGGGGCCAACGTCCTGACTTTC
NA	TRBJ2-1	TRBD2	TRBV28	CASSSTSGSLSFNEQFF	TGTGCCAGCAGTTCTACTAGCGGGAGTCTATCTTTCAATGAGCAGTTCTTC
many	TRBJ2-1	TRBD2	TRBV6-1	CASSPRTSGNEQFF	TGTGCCAGCAGTCCCCGGACTAGCGGCAATGAGCAGTTCTTC
many	TRBJ2-2	TRBD1	TRBV2	CARAQGARATGELFF	TGTGCCAGGGCGCAGGGGGCGAGAGCCACCGGGGAGCTGTTTTTT
many	TRBJ2-1	NA	TRBV4-3	CASSQELSSGGNRNNEQFF	TGCGCCAGCAGCCAAGAGCTATCTTCTGGGGGCAACAGAAACAATGAGCAGTTCTTC
few	TRBJ2-3	NA	TRBV4-2	CASSQELRFGSTDTQYF	TGTGCCAGCAGCCAAGAACTCCGGTTCGGTTCCACAGATACGCAGTATTTT
few	TRBJ2-3	NA	TRBV20-1	CSARPGPSTDTQYF	TGCAGTGCTAGACCCGGGCCCAGCACAGATACGCAGTATTTT
many	TRBJ2-3	TRBD1	TRBV5-1	CASSRTGLSGDTQYF	TGCGCCAGCAGCCGGACAGGGCTGAGCGGAGATACGCAGTATTTT
few	TRBJ2-5	TRBD1	TRBV10-1	CASSRQGFQETQYF	TGCGCCAGCAGTCGACAGGGGTTTCAAGAGACCCAGTACTTC
NA	TRBJ2-1	NA	TRBV29-1	CSVVAGNEQFF	TGCAGCGTCGTGGCGGGGAATGAGCAGTTCTTC
few	TRBJ1-6	NA	TRBV5-1	CASSPETSQAVPLHF	TGCGCCAGCAGCCCCGAAACTTCACAGGCAGTACCCCTCCACTTT
few	TRBJ2-2	NA	TRBV16	CASSQGPGLLNTGELFF	TGTGCCAGCAGCCAAGGGCCAGGACTTTTGAACACCGGGGAGCTGTTTTTT
few	TRBJ2-3	NA	TRBV7-9	CASSLPFSSLYTDTQYF	TGTGCCAGCAGCCTCCCGTTCTCTAGCCTATACACAGATACGCAGTATTTT
NA	TRBJ2-6	NA	TRBV29-1	CSVEEYRGPGANVLTF	TGCAGCGTTGAAGAGTATAGAGGGCCTGGGGCCAACGTCCTGACTTTC
few	TRBJ2-5	NA	TRBV18	CASSPRKGSETQYF	TGTGCCAGCTCACCAAGGAAAGGATCAGAGACCCAGTACTTC
NA	TRBJ2-5	NA	TRBV27	CASSFLQGQETQYF	TGTGCCAGCAGTTTCCTACAGGGCCAAGAGACCCAGTACTTC
many	TRBJ2-1	TRBD2	TRBV20-1	CSAKGTSGAVSRNNEQFF	TGCAGTGCTAAAGGGACTAGCGGAGCCGTTTCAAGGAACAATGAGCAGTTCTTC
few	TRBJ2-7	NA	TRBV5-6	CASSAGPTPYEQYF	TGTGCCAGCAGCGCCGGACCCACACCCTACGAGCAGTACTTC
few	TRBJ1-4	NA	TRBV6-5	CASSYTGNEKLFF	TGTGCCAGCAGTTACACCGGTAACGAAAAACTGTTTTTT
few	TRBJ2-1	TRBD2	TRBV29-1	CSVEPGLPVDEQFF	TGCAGCGTCGAGCCGGGACTACCTGTGGATGAGCAGTTCTTC
NA	TRBJ2-3	NA	TRBV6-2/TRBV6-3	CASSYFPGVGIVIDTQYF	TGTGCCAGCAGTTACTTTCCGGGAGTAGGGATAGTGATAGATACGCAGTATTTT
many	TRBJ2-1	TRBD2	TRBV5-1	CASSLPGGGNNEQFF	TGCGCCAGCAGCTTGCCGGGCGGGGGAAACAATGAGCAGTTCTTC
NA	TRBJ2-1	NA	TRBV20-1	CSAKMGLPILYNEQFF	TGCAGTGCTAAGATGGGACTCCCCATCCTATACAATGAGCAGTTCTTC
few	TRBJ2-7	NA	TRBV20-1	CSARSGAGFPYEQYF	TGCAGTGCTAGATCCGGGGCAGGGTTTCCCTACGAGCAGTACTTC
NA	TRBJ2-7	NA	TRBV3-1	CASSPPAEEQYF	TGTGCCAGCAGCCCCCCCGCTGAGGAGCAGTACTTC
NA	TRBJ2-3	TRBD2	TRBV7-3	CASSLGGSWADTQYF	TGTGCCAGCAGCTTAGGCGGGAGTTGGGCAGATACGCAGTATTTT
few	TRBJ2-7	NA	TRBV4-1	CASSQQRGSYEQYF	TGCGCCAGCAGCCAGCAGAGGGGCTCCTACGAGCAGTACTTC
NA	TRBJ2-7	NA	TRBV3-1	CASSQGQGSEQYF	TGTGCCAGCAGCCAAGGCCAGGGTTCCGAGCAGTACTTC
many	TRBJ2-1	TRBD1	TRBV5-1	CASSLGQGVLIDEQFF	TGCGCCAGCAGCTTGGGACAGGGGGTATTAATCGATGAGCAGTTCTTC
few	TRBJ2-3	TRBD2	TRBV14	CASSQDPAGGSTDTQYF	TGTGCCAGCAGCCAAGATCCAGCGGGAGGGAGCACAGATACGCAGTATTTT
NA	TRBJ2-1	NA	TRBV29-1	CSVLPGAGEQFF	TGCAGCGTCCTGCCAGGGGCGGGTGAGCAGTTCTTC
NA	TRBJ1-2	NA	TRBV12-3/TRBV12-4	CASSPRGGGFYYGYTF	TGTGCCAGCAGTCCTAGGGGGGGGGGTTTCTACTATGGCTACACCTTC
NA	TRBJ1-5	TRBD1	TRBV29-1	CSVRFGQGPYQPQHF	TGCAGCGTTCGTTTTGGACAGGGGCCATATCAGCCCCAGCATTTT
few	TRBJ2-3	NA	TRBV3-1	CASSRLGTYTDTQYF	TGTGCCAGCAGCCGCCTTGGGACTTACACAGATACGCAGTATTTT
NA	TRBJ2-5	NA	TRBV12-3/TRBV12-4	CASSPHGQETQYF	TGTGCCAGCAGCCCCCATGGTCAAGAGACCCAGTACTTC